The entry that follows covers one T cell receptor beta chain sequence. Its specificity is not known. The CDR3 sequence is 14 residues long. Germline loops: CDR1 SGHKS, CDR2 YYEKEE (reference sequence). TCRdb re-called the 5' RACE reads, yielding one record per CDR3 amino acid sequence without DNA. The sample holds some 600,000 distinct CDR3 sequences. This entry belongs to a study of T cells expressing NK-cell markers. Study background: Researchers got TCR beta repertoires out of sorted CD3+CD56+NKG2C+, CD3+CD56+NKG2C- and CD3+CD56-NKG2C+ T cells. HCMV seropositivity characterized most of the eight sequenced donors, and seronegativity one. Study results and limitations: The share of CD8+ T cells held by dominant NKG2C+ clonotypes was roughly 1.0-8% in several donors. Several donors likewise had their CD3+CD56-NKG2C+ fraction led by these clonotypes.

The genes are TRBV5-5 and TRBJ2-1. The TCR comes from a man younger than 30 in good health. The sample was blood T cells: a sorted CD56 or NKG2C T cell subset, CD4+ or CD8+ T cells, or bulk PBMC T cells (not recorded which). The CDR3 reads CASSLGAEYNEQFF.